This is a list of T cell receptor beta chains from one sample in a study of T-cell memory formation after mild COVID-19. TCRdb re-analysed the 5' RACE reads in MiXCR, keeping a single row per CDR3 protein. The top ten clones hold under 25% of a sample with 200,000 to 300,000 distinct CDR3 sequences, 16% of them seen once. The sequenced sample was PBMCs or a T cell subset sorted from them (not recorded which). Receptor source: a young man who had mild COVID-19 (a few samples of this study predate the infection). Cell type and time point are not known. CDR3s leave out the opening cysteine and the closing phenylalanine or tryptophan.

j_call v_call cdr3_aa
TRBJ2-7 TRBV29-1 SVVFGDHYEQY
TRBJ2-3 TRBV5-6 ASSQGLASDTQY
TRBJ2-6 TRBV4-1 ASSHPRDREIPGANVLT
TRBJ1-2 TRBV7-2 ASSFGGGSGGYT
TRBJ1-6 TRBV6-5 ASRKELDNSPLH
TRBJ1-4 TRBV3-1 ASSPRAGAVEKLF
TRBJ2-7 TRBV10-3 AISESRGIYEQY
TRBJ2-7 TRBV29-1 SVDGGSSYEQY
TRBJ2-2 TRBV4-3 ASSQQGGGELF
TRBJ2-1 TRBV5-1 ASSLALSGKEGEQF
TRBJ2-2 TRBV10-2 ASSPDRPTGELF
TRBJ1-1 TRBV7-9 ASSRTTNTEAF
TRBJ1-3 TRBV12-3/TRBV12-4 ASSFGSMGIDTIY
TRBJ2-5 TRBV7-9 ASGPRAETQY
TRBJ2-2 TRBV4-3 ASSQDVRSANTGELF
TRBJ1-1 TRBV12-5 ASGLWGSPEAF
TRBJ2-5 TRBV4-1 ASRQRGGLAGTEETQY
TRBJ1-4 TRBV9 ASSLSQGFDEKLF
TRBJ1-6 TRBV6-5 ASSPSTGANSPLH
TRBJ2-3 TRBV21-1 ASSHQISGTEFYTQY
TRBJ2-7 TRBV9 ASSSTSGGYEQY
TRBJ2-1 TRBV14 ASSDSGSSYNEQF
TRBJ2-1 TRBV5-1 ASSLTGVQF
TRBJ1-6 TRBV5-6 ASSWGGQGYSPLH
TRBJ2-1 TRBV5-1 ASSLARQVNNEQF
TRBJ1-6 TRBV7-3 ASSLKGSSPLH
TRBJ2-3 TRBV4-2 ASSQAGADTQY
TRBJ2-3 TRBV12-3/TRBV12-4 ASSFEGATDTQY
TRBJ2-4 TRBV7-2 ASSPGARAKNIQY
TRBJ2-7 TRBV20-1 SARSDRGFYEQY
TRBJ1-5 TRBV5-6 ASSLVGTKQTSNQPQH
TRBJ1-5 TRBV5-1 ASSLNGDNQPQH
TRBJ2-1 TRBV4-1 ASSHKFGGPNEQF
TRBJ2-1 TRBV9 ASSVGAARMGNEQF
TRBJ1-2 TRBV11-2 ASSLVAANYGYT
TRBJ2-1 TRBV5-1 ASSSGALSSYNEQF
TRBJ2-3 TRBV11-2 ASSGDLTGDTQY
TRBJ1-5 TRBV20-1 SASLDRGYQPQH
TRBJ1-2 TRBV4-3 ASSQEGSPFYGYT
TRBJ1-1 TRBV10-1 ASSRVRITEAF
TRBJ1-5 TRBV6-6 ASSYSRDQPQH
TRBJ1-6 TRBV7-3 ASSLRQDSPLH
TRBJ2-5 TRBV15 ATSSGTAKETQY
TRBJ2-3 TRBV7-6 ASSLDPGLAESTDTQY
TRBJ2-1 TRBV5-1 ASSISSEQF
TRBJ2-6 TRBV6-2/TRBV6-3 ASSYAVTGANVLT
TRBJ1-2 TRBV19 ASRPRGAFGYT
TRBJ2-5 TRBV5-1 ASSLAGTGGETQY
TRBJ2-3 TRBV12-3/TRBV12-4 ASRPTSGVDTQY
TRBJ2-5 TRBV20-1 SARNSRAGETQY
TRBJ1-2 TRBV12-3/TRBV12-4 ASSSNRGSNGYT
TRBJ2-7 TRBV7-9 ASSLLSSEQY
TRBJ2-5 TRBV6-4 ASSATGGAETQY